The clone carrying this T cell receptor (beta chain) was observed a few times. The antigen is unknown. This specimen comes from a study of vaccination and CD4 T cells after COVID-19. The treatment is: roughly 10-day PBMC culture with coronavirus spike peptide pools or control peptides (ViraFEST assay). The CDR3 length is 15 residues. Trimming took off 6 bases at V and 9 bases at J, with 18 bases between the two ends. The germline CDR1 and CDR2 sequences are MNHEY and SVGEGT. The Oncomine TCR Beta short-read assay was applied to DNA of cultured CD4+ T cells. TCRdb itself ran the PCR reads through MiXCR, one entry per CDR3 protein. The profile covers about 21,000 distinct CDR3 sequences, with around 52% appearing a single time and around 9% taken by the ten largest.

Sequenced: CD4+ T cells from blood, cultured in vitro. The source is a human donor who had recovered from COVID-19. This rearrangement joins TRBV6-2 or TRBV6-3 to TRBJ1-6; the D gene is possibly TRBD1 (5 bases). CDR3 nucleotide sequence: TGTGCCAGCAGAGCAACCCGGGGCTATGGTTCACCCCTCCACTTT. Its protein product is CASRATRGYGSPLHF.